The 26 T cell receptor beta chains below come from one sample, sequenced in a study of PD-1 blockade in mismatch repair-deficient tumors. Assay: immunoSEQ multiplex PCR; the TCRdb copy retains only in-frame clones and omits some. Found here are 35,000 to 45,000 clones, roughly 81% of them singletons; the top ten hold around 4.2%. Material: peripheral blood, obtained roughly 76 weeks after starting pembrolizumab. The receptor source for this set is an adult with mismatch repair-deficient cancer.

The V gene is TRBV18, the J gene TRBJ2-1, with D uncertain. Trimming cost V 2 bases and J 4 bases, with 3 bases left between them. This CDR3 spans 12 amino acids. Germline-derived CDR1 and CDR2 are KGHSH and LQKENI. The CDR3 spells CASSPFYNEQFF. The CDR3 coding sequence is TGTGCCAGCTCACCATTTTACAATGAGCAGTTCTTC.

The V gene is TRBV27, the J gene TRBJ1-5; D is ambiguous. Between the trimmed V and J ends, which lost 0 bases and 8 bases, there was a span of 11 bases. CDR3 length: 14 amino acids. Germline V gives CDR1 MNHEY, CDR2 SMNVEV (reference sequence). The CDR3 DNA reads TGTGCCAGCAGTTTATCGGTGGAAGTAGAGCCCCAGCATTTT. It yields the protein CASSLSVEVEPQHF.

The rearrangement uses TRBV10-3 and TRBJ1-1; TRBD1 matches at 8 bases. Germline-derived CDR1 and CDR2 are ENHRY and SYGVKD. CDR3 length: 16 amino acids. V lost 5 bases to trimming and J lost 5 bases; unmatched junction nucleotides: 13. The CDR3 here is CAISSPQGALTTEAFF. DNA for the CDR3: TGTGCCATCAGTTCCCCGCAGGGGGCGCTTACGACTGAAGCTTTCTTT.

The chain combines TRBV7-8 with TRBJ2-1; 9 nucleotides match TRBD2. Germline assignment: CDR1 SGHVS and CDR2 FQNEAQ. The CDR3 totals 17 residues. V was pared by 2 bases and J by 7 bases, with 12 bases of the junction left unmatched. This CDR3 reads CASSLPREREDINEQFF. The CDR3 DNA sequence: TGTGCCAGCAGCTTACCACGGGAGCGGGAGGATATTAATGAGCAGTTCTTC.

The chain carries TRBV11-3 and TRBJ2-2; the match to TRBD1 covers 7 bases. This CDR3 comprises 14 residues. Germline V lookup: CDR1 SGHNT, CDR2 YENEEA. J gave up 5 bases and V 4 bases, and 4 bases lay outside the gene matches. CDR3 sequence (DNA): TGTGCCAGCAGCTGGGGACAGCCTACCGGGGAGCTGTTTTTT. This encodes CASSWGQPTGELFF.

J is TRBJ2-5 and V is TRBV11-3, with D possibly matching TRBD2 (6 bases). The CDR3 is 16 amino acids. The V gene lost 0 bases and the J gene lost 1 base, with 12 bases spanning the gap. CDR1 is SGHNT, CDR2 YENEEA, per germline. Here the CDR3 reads CASSLDPLGGQETQYF. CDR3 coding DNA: TGTGCCAGCAGCTTAGATCCATTGGGGGGCCAAGAGACCCAGTACTTC. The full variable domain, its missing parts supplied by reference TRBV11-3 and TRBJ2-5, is EAGVVQSPRYKIIEKKQPVAFWCNPISGHNTLYWYLQNLGQGPELLIRYENEEAVDDSQLPKDRFSAERLKGVDSTLKIQPAELGDSAVYLCASSLDPLGGQETQYFGPGTRLLVL.

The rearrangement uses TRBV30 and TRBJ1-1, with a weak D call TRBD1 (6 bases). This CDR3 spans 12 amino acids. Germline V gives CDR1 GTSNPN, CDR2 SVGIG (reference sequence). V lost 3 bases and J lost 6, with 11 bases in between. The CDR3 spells CAWSGRTAEAFF. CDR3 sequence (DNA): TGTGCCTGGAGCGGGAGGACAGCTGAAGCTTTCTTT.

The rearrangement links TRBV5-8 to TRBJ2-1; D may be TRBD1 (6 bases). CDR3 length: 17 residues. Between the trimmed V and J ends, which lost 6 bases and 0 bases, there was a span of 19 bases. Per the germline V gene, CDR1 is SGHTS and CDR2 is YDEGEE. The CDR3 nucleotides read TGTGCCAGCACCCACGAGGGGACACTGAGCTCCTACAATGAGCAGTTCTTC. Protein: CASTHEGTLSSYNEQFF.

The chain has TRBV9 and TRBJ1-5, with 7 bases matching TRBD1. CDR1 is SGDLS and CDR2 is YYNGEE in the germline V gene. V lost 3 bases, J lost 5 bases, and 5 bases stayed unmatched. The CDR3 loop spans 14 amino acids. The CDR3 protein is CASSAQGVYQPQHF. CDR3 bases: TGTGCCAGCAGCGCGCAGGGGGTTTATCAGCCCCAGCATTTT.

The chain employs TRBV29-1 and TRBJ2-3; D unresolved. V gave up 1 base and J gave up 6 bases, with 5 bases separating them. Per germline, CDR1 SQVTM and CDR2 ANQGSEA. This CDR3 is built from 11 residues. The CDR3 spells CSVEGGDTQYF. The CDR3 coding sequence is TGCAGCGTTGAAGGGGGTGATACGCAGTATTTT.

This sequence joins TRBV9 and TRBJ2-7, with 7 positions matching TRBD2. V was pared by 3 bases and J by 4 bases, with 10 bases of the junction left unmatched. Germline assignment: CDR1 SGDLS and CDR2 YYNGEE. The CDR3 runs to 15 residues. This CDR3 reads CASSDGIGEGYEQYF. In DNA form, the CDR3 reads TGTGCCAGCAGCGATGGAATCGGGGAGGGATACGAGCAGTACTTC. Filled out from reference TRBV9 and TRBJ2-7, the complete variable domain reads DSGVTQTPKHLITATGQRVTLRCSPRSGDLSVYWYQQSLDQGLQFLIQYYNGEERAKGNILERFSAQQFPDLHSELNLSSLELGDSALYFCASSDGIGEGYEQYFGPGTRLTVT.

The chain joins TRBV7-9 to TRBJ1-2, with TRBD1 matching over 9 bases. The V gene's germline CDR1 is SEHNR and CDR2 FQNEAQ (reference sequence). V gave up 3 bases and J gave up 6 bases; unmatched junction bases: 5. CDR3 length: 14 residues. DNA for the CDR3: TGTGCCAGCAGCTTTGGGGACAGGGTAAATGGCTACACCTTC. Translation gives CASSFGDRVNGYTF.

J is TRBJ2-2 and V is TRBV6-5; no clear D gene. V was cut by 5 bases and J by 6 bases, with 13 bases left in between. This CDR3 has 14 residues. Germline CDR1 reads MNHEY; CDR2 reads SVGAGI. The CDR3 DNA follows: TGTGCCAGCAGTGCCTCCTGGCCCCCCGGGGAGCTGTTTTTT. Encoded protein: CASSASWPPGELFF.

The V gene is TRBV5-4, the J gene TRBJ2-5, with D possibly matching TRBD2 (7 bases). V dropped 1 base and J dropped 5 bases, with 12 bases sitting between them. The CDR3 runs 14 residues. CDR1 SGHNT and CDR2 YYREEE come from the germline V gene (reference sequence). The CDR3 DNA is TGTGCCAGCAGCTTGCCGGGCGGGGGCGAGACCCAGTACTTC. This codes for CASSLPGGGETQYF.

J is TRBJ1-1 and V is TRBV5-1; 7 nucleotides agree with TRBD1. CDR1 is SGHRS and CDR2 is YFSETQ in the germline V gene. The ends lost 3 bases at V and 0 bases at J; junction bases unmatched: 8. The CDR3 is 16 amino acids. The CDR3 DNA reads TGCGCCAGCAGCTCCCGGGACAGTAGGATGAACACTGAAGCTTTCTTT. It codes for CASSSRDSRMNTEAFF.

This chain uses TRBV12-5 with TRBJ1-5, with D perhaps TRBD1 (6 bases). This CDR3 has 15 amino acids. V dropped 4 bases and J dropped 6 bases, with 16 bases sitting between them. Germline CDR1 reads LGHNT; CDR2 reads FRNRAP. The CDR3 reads CASGSGQGISQPQHF. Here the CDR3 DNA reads TGTGCTAGTGGTTCCGGGCAGGGGATTAGTCAGCCCCAGCATTTT.

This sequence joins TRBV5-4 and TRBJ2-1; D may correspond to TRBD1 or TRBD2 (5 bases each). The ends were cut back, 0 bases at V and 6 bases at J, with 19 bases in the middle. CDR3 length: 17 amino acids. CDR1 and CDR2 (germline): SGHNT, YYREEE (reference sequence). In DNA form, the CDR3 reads TGTGCCAGCAGCTTGGGGACGGGGCAGGGCAGCCGCAATGAGCAGTTCTTC. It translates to CASSLGTGQGSRNEQFF.

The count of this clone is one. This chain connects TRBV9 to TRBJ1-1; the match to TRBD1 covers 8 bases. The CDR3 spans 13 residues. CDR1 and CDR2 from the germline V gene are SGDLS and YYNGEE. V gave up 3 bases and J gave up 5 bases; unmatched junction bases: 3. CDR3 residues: CASSAYRGTEAFF. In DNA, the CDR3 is TGTGCCAGCAGCGCGTACAGGGGGACTGAAGCTTTCTTT. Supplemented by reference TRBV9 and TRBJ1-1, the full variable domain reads DSGVTQTPKHLITATGQRVTLRCSPRSGDLSVYWYQQSLDQGLQFLIQYYNGEERAKGNILERFSAQQFPDLHSELNLSSLELGDSALYFCASSAYRGTEAFFGQGTRLTVV.

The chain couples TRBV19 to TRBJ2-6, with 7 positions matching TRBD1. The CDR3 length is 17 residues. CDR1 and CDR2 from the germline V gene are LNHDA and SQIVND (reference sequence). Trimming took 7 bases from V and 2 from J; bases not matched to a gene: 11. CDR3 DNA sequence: TGTGCCAGTAAAGAAGACAGGGTAGAAGCTGGGGCCAACGTCCTGACTTTC. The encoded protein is CASKEDRVEAGANVLTF.

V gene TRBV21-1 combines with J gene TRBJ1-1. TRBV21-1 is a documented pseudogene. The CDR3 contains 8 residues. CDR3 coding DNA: TGTGCCAGCAGCAAAATAGTCTTT. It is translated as CASSKIVF.

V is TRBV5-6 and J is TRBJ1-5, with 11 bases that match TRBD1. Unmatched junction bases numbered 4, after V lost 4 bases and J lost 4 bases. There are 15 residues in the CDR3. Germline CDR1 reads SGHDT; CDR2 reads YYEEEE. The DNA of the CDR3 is TGTGCCAGCAGCCCCCGGGACAGGGGGAATCAGCCCCAGCATTTT. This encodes CASSPRDRGNQPQHF.

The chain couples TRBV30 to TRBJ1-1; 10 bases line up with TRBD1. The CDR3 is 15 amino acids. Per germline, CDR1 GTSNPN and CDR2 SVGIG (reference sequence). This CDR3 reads CASTGGRVLNTEAFF. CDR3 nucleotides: TGTGCTTCGACAGGGGGCAGGGTGCTGAACACTGAAGCTTTCTTT.

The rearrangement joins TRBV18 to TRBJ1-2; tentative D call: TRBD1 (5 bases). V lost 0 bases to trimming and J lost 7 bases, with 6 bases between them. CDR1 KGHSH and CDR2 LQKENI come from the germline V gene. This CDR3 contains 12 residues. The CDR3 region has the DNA TGTGCCAGCTCACCACCGGGGGGTGGCTACACCTTC. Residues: CASSPPGGGYTF.

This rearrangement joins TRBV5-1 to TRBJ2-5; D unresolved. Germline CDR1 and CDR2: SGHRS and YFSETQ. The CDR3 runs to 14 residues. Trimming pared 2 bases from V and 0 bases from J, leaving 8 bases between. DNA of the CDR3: TGCGCCAGCAGCTTCCTTACGTACCAAGAGACCCAGTACTTC. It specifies CASSFLTYQETQYF.

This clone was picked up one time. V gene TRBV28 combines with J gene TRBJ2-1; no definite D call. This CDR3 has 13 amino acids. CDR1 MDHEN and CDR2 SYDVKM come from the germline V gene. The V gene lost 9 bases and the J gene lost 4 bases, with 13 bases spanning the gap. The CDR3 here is CASTSLGYNEQFF. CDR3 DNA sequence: TGTGCCAGTACCAGTCTAGGGTACAATGAGCAGTTCTTC.

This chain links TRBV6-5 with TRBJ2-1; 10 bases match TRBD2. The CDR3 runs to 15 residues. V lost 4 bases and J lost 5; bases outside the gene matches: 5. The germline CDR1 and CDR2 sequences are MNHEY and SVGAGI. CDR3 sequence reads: CASSSLAGEDNEQFF. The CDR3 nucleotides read TGTGCCAGCAGTTCGCTAGCGGGAGAGGACAATGAGCAGTTCTTC.